A selection of T cell receptor beta chains follows, all from one sample in a study of blood T cell repertoires in COVID-19. TCRdb's table, derived via immunoSEQ multiplex PCR, lists solely in-frame clones and lacks some. Of tens of thousands of clones in the sample, 70% to 85% are singletons; the top ten hold about 11%. The specimen sequenced was peripheral blood. The receptors derive from an older man with acute or convalescent COVID-19. CDR3s include the opening cysteine and the closing phenylalanine or tryptophan. A D gene is named only where the DNA matches it firmly. A row's size may be missing; if present it is once, few, many or a size class.

J: TRBJ1-2; V: TRBV2; size: -; D: -; CDR3: CASSELGGDYGYTF; DNA: TGTGCCAGCAGTGAGTTGGGAGGAGACTATGGCTACACCTTC
J: TRBJ2-2; V: TRBV7-7; size: -; D: TRBD2; CDR3: CASSWLAGSGELFF; DNA: TGTGCCAGCAGCTGGCTAGCGGGCAGCGGGGAGCTGTTTTTT
J: TRBJ1-1; V: TRBV29-1; size: -; D: TRBD1; CDR3: CSVGEEGTGYTEAFF; DNA: TGCAGCGTTGGAGAAGAGGGGACAGGTTACACTGAAGCTTTCTTT
J: TRBJ2-7; V: TRBV7-9; size: few; D: -; CDR3: CASSGRRDSRAHF; DNA: TGTGCCAGCAGCGGTCGACGGGACTCCCGGGCGCACTTC
J: TRBJ1-1; V: TRBV5-1; size: -; D: TRBD1; CDR3: CASSGGTVEAFF; DNA: TGCGCCAGCAGCGGAGGGACAGTTGAAGCTTTCTTT
J: TRBJ1-1; V: TRBV28; size: -; D: -; CDR3: CASRGQGNSEAFF; DNA: TGTGCCAGCAGGGGGCAGGGCAACTCTGAAGCTTTCTTT
J: TRBJ1-4; V: TRBV5-1; size: few; D: -; CDR3: CASSFREKLFF; DNA: TGCGCCAGCAGCTTCCGGGAAAAACTGTTTTTT
J: TRBJ2-6; V: TRBV6-2/TRBV6-3; size: -; D: TRBD1; CDR3: CASSYLGGVSGANVLTF; DNA: TGTGCCAGCAGTTACTTAGGGGGCGTATCTGGGGCCAACGTCCTGACTTTC
J: TRBJ2-1; V: TRBV7-2; size: -; D: TRBD2; CDR3: CASSLGTSGGLDEQFF; DNA: TGTGCCAGCAGCTTAGGGACTAGCGGGGGACTAGATGAGCAGTTCTTC
J: TRBJ1-1; V: TRBV15; size: -; D: -; CDR3: CATRGGGGVNTEAFF; DNA: TGTGCCACCAGAGGGGGTGGGGGCGTGAACACTGAAGCTTTCTTT
J: TRBJ1-1; V: TRBV2; size: -; D: -; CDR3: CASRGMNTEAFF; DNA: TGTGCCAGCAGGGGCATGAACACTGAAGCTTTCTTT
J: TRBJ1-3; V: TRBV6-4; size: -; D: TRBD1; CDR3: CASLEGGGNTIYF; DNA: TGTGCCTCCCTCGAAGGGGGCGGAAACACCATATATTTT
J: TRBJ2-3; V: TRBV3-1/TRBV3-2; size: once; D: TRBD1; CDR3: CASSQGWGQGTDTQYF; DNA: TGTGCCAGCAGCCAAGGCTGGGGACAGGGCACAGATACGCAGTATTTT
J: TRBJ1-4; V: TRBV7-9; size: -; D: TRBD1; CDR3: CASSRGQGEGTNEKLFF; DNA: TGTGCCAGCAGCCGGGGACAGGGGGAAGGAACTAATGAAAAACTGTTTTTT
J: TRBJ2-3; V: TRBV7-8; size: -; D: -; CDR3: CASSPRRGQRTDTQYF; DNA: TGTGCCAGCAGCCCTCGGAGGGGCCAGAGAACAGATACGCAGTATTTT
J: TRBJ2-3; V: TRBV3-1/TRBV3-2; size: -; D: TRBD2; CDR3: CASSLGLAGGQGTDTQYF; DNA: TGTGCCAGCAGCCTTGGACTAGCGGGGGGGCAGGGCACAGATACGCAGTATTTT
J: TRBJ2-3; V: TRBV14; size: -; D: -; CDR3: CASSQDFGQSTDTQYF; DNA: TGTGCCAGCAGCCAAGACTTTGGCCAAAGCACAGATACGCAGTATTTT
J: TRBJ2-1; V: TRBV29-1; size: -; D: TRBD1; CDR3: CSVVKAGGWNEQFF; DNA: TGCAGCGTTGTAAAGGCAGGGGGCTGGAATGAGCAGTTCTTC
J: TRBJ1-1; V: TRBV19; size: few; D: -; CDR3: CASRYLGEAFF; DNA: TGTGCCAGTAGATATCTCGGGGAAGCTTTCTTT
J: TRBJ1-5; V: TRBV4-1; size: -; D: TRBD1; CDR3: CASSHPQGSQPQHF; DNA: TGCGCCAGCAGCCACCCACAGGGGAGCCAGCCCCAGCATTTT
J: TRBJ2-1; V: TRBV28; size: -; D: TRBD2; CDR3: CASSNRRGGRNEQFF; DNA: TGTGCCAGCAGCAACCGACGCGGGGGGAGAAATGAGCAGTTCTTC
J: TRBJ1-3; V: TRBV19; size: -; D: -; CDR3: CASTTGTGNTIYF; DNA: TGTGCCAGTACCACAGGGACTGGAAACACCATATATTTT
J: TRBJ1-2; V: TRBV11-2; size: -; D: TRBD1; CDR3: CASSLVRAGGIYGYTF; DNA: TGTGCCAGCAGCTTAGTAAGGGCAGGGGGCATCTATGGCTACACCTTC
J: TRBJ1-5; V: TRBV2; size: few; D: -; CDR3: CASMPRPWGGKQPQHF; DNA: TGTGCCAGCATGCCCCGTCCCTGGGGGGGCAAGCAGCCCCAGCATTTT
J: TRBJ2-1; V: TRBV5-1; size: few; D: -; CDR3: CASSSGDFLGSYNEQFF; DNA: TGCGCCAGCAGCTCCGGGGATTTCCTTGGGTCCTACAATGAGCAGTTCTTC